This is a list of T cell receptor beta chains from one sample in a study of blood T cell repertoires in COVID-19. The protocol was immunoSEQ multiplex PCR, while the TCRdb copy is restricted to in-frame clones and leaves out a portion. The sample shows 350,000 to 450,000 clones, around 90% of them seen only once. Sequenced sample: peripheral blood. These receptors all come from a human donor in a cohort sampled during active COVID-19. Both conserved end residues are part of each CDR3. D genes are given only for firm matches. Clone size is not always given. Where it is, it says once, few, many or a class for expanded clones.

d_gene	v_gene	abundance	j_gene	CDR3aa	CDR3nt
-	TRBV6-1	-	TRBJ1-1	CASSEIATEAFF	TGTGCCAGCAGTGAAATAGCCACTGAAGCTTTCTTT
-	TRBV10-3	-	TRBJ2-1	CAISDWGRKINNEQFF	TGTGCCATCAGTGACTGGGGGAGGAAAATAAACAATGAGCAGTTCTTC
TRBD1	TRBV28	-	TRBJ2-1	CASSLGGQAYNEQFF	TGTGCCAGCAGTCTAGGGGGACAGGCTTACAATGAGCAGTTCTTC
-	TRBV7-8	once	TRBJ2-5	CASSLRGGAVDETQYF	TGTGCCAGCAGCTTACGCGGGGGCGCGGTAGATGAGACCCAGTACTTC
TRBD2	TRBV5-4	-	TRBJ2-1	CASSLDLGGLEQFF	TGTGCCAGCAGCTTGGATCTGGGAGGGCTTGAGCAGTTCTTC
-	TRBV30	once	TRBJ1-2	CAWSPGGRVGYTF	TGTGCCTGGAGCCCGGGAGGGAGGGTTGGCTACACCTTC
-	TRBV5-1	-	TRBJ1-1	CASSLSGSNTEAFF	TGCGCCAGCAGCTTATCGGGGTCGAACACTGAAGCTTTCTTT
-	TRBV4-1	-	TRBJ2-5	CASSQRVSETQYF	TGCGCCAGCAGCCAGAGAGTTTCAGAGACCCAGTACTTC
TRBD1	TRBV5-1	-	TRBJ2-2	CASSLGQGGELFF	TGCGCCAGCAGCTTGGGACAGGGCGGGGAGCTGTTTTTT
-	TRBV5-8	-	TRBJ2-1	CASTSPSYAAWNEQFF	TGTGCCAGCACCTCCCCGTCCTACGCCGCGTGGAATGAGCAGTTCTTC
TRBD1	TRBV7-9	-	TRBJ1-2	CASSRGTGDGYTF	TGTGCCAGCAGCCGCGGGACAGGGGATGGCTACACCTTC
TRBD1	TRBV5-6	-	TRBJ2-3	CASSIVTGGSDTQYF	TGTGCCAGCAGTATAGTCACAGGGGGCTCGGATACGCAGTATTTT
TRBD2	TRBV5-1	few	TRBJ2-3	CASSLDESGGATDTQYF	TGCGCCAGCAGCTTGGATGAAAGCGGGGGGGCCACAGATACGCAGTATTTT
-	TRBV4-1	-	TRBJ2-7	CASSHAGTSSYEQYF	TGCGCCAGCAGCCACGCCGGGACATCCTCCTACGAGCAGTACTTC
TRBD2	TRBV5-1	-	TRBJ2-7	CASSPQALAGGPQYF	TGCGCCAGCAGCCCACAGGCACTAGCGGGGGGCCCCCAGTACTTC
-	TRBV6-5	-	TRBJ2-7	CAGSGGVQQYF	TGTGCCGGGTCGGGCGGGGTGCAGCAGTACTTC
-	TRBV6-4	-	TRBJ2-1	CASSDSNVSQGIRPNEQFF	TGTGCCAGCAGTGACTCGAATGTGTCCCAGGGAATTCGTCCGAATGAGCAGTTCTTC
-	TRBV6-4	-	TRBJ2-1	CASSDRKRSSYNEQFF	TGTGCCAGCAGTGACCGGAAGCGCAGCTCCTACAATGAGCAGTTCTTC
-	TRBV21-1	-	TRBJ2-7	CASSTSFSFGTVNSYEQYF	TGTGCCAGCAGCACCAGCTTTTCCTTTGGGACAGTTAACTCCTACGAGCAGTACTTC
-	TRBV9	-	TRBJ1-3	CASSEQDPSGNTIYF	TGTGCCAGCAGCGAACAGGACCCCTCTGGAAACACCATATATTTT
TRBD2	TRBV4-1	-	TRBJ2-7	CASSQEGGDQQYF	TGCGCCAGCAGCCAAGAGGGGGGGGACCAGCAGTACTTC
-	TRBV19	-	TRBJ1-5	CASSSVWAGNQPQHF	TGTGCCAGTAGTAGCGTGTGGGCAGGGAATCAGCCCCAGCATTTT
-	TRBV5-4	-	TRBJ1-1	CASSLGASMNTEAFF	TGTGCCAGCAGCTTGGGAGCGTCGATGAACACTGAAGCTTTCTTT
-	TRBV6-5	-	TRBJ2-5	CAGRSGLGETQYF	TGTGCCGGCCGGAGCGGGCTGGGAGAGACCCAGTACTTC
TRBD1	TRBV5-1	-	TRBJ2-3	CASSRDRVTDTQYF	TGCGCCAGCAGCCGGGACAGGGTCACAGATACGCAGTATTTT
TRBD2	TRBV18	-	TRBJ2-3	CASSPPGGRGDTQYF	TGTGCCAGCTCACCGCCTGGCGGGAGGGGAGATACGCAGTATTTT
TRBD1	TRBV27	-	TRBJ1-2	CASSQGGTGKGGYTF	TGTGCCAGCAGTCAGGGCGGGACAGGGAAGGGGGGCTACACCTTC
TRBD2	TRBV25-1	once	TRBJ2-7	CASSEFPSGVGEQYF	TGTGCCAGCAGTGAATTTCCTAGCGGAGTCGGCGAGCAGTACTTC
TRBD2	TRBV4-1	-	TRBJ2-3	CASSQGLAGVTSTDTQYF	TGCGCCAGCAGCCAAGGACTAGCGGGAGTAACGAGCACAGATACGCAGTATTTT
-	TRBV29-1	-	TRBJ1-4	CSVLRGATNEKLFF	TGCAGCGTCCTAAGGGGTGCAACTAATGAAAAACTGTTTTTT
TRBD1	TRBV19	-	TRBJ1-5	CASTRQGAIHDQPQHF	TGTGCCAGTACCCGGCAGGGGGCGATCCACGATCAGCCCCAGCATTTT
TRBD2	TRBV18	-	TRBJ2-7	CASSPAGASYEQYF	TGTGCCAGCTCACCAGCGGGAGCTAGCTACGAGCAGTACTTC
TRBD2	TRBV5-1	-	TRBJ2-7	CASSPSGSHTYEQYF	TGCGCCAGCAGCCCTAGCGGGAGCCATACCTACGAGCAGTACTTC
-	TRBV6-5	-	TRBJ2-2	CASSQGQNTGELFF	TGTGCCAGCAGCCAAGGACAGAACACCGGGGAGCTGTTTTTT
-	TRBV27	-	TRBJ2-3	CASSPRMGADTQYF	TGTGCCAGCAGTCCCCGCATGGGCGCAGATACGCAGTATTTT
-	TRBV28	-	TRBJ2-3	CASRLQGGTGTDTQYF	TGTGCCAGCAGGCTACAGGGGGGGACAGGCACAGATACGCAGTATTTT
TRBD1	TRBV5-4	-	TRBJ2-5	CASSPGQAQETQYF	TGTGCCAGCAGCCCGGGACAGGCCCAAGAGACCCAGTACTTC
-	TRBV7-9	few	TRBJ1-4	CASSGHFGEKLFF	TGTGCCAGCAGCGGACACTTTGGTGAAAAACTGTTTTTT
-	TRBV19	-	TRBJ2-3	CASSISGGGDTQYF	TGTGCCAGTAGTATAAGTGGGGGAGGAGATACGCAGTATTTT
TRBD1	TRBV19	-	TRBJ1-4	CASTEHRQGREKLFF	TGTGCCAGTACCGAACACCGACAGGGTCGTGAAAAACTGTTTTTT
-	TRBV19	-	TRBJ1-5	CASSIYGVGSQPQHF	TGTGCCAGTAGTATCTACGGGGTCGGGAGTCAGCCCCAGCATTTT
TRBD2	TRBV19	few	TRBJ2-7	CASSMALSGGEIYEQYF	TGTGCCAGTAGTATGGCTCTCAGCGGGGGGGAAATCTACGAGCAGTACTTC
-	TRBV3-1/TRBV3-2	-	TRBJ1-5	CASSQGFRNQPQHF	TGTGCCAGCAGCCAAGGATTCAGGAATCAGCCCCAGCATTTT
-	TRBV24-1	-	TRBJ2-3	CATSDLAGLSTDTQYF	TGTGCCACCAGTGATTTAGCAGGGCTTAGCACAGATACGCAGTATTTT
-	TRBV18	-	TRBJ2-7	CASSPQATGTYEQYF	TGTGCCAGCTCACCACAAGCGACAGGTACCTACGAGCAGTACTTC
TRBD1	TRBV3-1/TRBV3-2	few	TRBJ1-2	CASSHLTPTGGPYGYTF	TGTGCCAGCAGCCACTTAACCCCGACAGGGGGTCCCTATGGCTACACCTTC
-	TRBV21-1	-	TRBJ2-2	CASSNPNTQKGLAGDTGELFF	TGTGCCAGCAGCAATCCAAATACGCAGAAGGGACTAGCGGGAGATACCGGGGAGCTGTTTTTT
TRBD2	TRBV3-1/TRBV3-2	once	TRBJ2-7	CASSQGLAREQYF	TGTGCCAGCAGCCAGGGACTAGCGCGAGAGCAGTACTTC
-	TRBV15	once	TRBJ1-2	CATSRGGGDYGYTF	TGTGCCACCAGCAGAGGCGGGGGGGACTATGGCTACACCTTC
TRBD1	TRBV19	-	TRBJ1-5	CASSRDRGGYQPQHF	TGTGCCAGTAGTCGAGACAGGGGAGGATATCAGCCCCAGCATTTT
-	TRBV21-1	-	TRBJ2-3	CAVITRGQGPTDTQYF	TGTGCCGTTATTACTCGGGGACAGGGCCCCACAGATACGCAGTATTTT